The clone carrying this T cell receptor beta chain was seen repeatedly, ten times or more. This CDR3 region has 15 residues. V dropped 0 bases and J dropped 5; count of bases not matched to a gene: 1. Germline loops: CDR1 SGHRS, CDR2 YFSETQ. TCRdb analysed the 5' RACE reads with MiXCR anew, one entry per CDR3 protein. The repertoire holds roughly 80,000 distinct CDR3 sequences, with 5.5% to 6.5% as singletons. The record originates from a study of neurological immune-mediated disorders. Time point: longitudinal time-point 2. The receptor was derived from a woman aged 60-75 years with multiple sclerosis. Material: PBMCs. The rearrangement links TRBV5-1 to TRBJ2-1, with TRBD2 matching 11 bases. CDR3 sequence reads: CASSLGLAGNNEQFF. CDR3 bases: TGCGCCAGCAGCTTGGGACTAGCGGGAAACAATGAGCAGTTCTTC.